The 24 T cell receptor beta chains below were found in one sample sequenced in a study of cytotoxic CD8 clonotypes in ibrutinib-treated CLL. Sequencing was performed with immunoSEQ multiplex PCR; in TCRdb, only in-frame clones are kept and a portion is missing. The table includes more than 200,000 clones, over 65% detected once. This sample comprised PBMCs, obtained after 12 months of ibrutinib treatment. The receptors derive from a human donor with chronic lymphocytic leukemia.

This clone turned up a few times. The chain carries TRBV6-1 and TRBJ1-2; D not certain. V was clipped by 1 base and J by 7 bases, with 4 bases between them. There are 11 residues in the CDR3. The germline CDR1 and CDR2 sequences are MNHNS and SASEGT. CDR3 in amino acids: CASSEVGGYTF. Written as DNA, the CDR3 is TGTGCCAGCAGTGAAGTAGGTGGCTACACCTTC.

This rearrangement joins TRBV12-5 to TRBJ1-5, with 9 bases aligning to TRBD1. Trimming took 0 bases from V and 3 from J; bases not matched to a gene: 6. In germline, CDR1 is LGHNT, CDR2 FRNRAP. The CDR3 consists of 17 residues. For the CDR3, the DNA is TGTGCTAGTGGTTTGGTCCTGGGACAGGGTTCCAATCAGCCCCAGCATTTT. Its translation: CASGLVLGQGSNQPQHF. The whole variable domain, filled in from reference TRBV12-5 and TRBJ1-5, reads DARVTQTPRHKVTEMGQEVTMRCQPILGHNTVFWYRQTMMQGLELLAYFRNRAPLDDSGMPKDRFSAEMPDATLATLKIQPSEPRDSAVYFCASGLVLGQGSNQPQHFGDGTRLSIL.

This clone has only one observation. The rearrangement links TRBV29-1 to TRBJ1-1, with unresolved D. CDR3 size: 12 residues. Germline V CDR1 and CDR2: SQVTM, ANQGSEA. V was trimmed by 5 bases and J by 11 bases, leaving 18 bases between them. Here the CDR3 reads CSVTDGIREAFF. CDR3 nucleotide sequence: TGCAGCGTTACGGACGGAATTAGGGAGGCTTTCTTT.

This clone was seen once. The rearrangement uses TRBV11-2 and TRBJ2-1, with D perhaps TRBD1 (6 bases). The ends were cut back, 3 bases at V and 8 bases at J, with 14 bases in the middle. The length of the CDR3 is 14 residues. Germline V CDR1 and CDR2: SGHAT, FQNNGV. The CDR3 bases are TGTGCCAGCAGCTTTGCTCAGGGGAACGATGAGCAGTTCTTC. Translating gives CASSFAQGNDEQFF.

J is TRBJ1-4 and V is TRBV30; 11 bases align to TRBD1. CDR3 length: 15 amino acids. Germline CDR1 and CDR2: GTSNPN and SVGIG (reference sequence). After removal of 3 bases from V and 7 bases from J, the junction contained 7 bases not matched to a gene. CDR3 protein: CAWSTGQGAGEKLFF. The CDR3 region has the DNA TGTGCCTGGAGCACTGGACAGGGGGCCGGTGAAAAACTGTTTTTT.

The chain recombines TRBV29-1 with TRBJ2-7, with D perhaps TRBD2 (6 bases). Trimming took off 6 bases at V and 0 bases at J, with 21 bases between the two ends. This CDR3 contains 16 residues. Germline V gene data show CDR1 as SQVTM and CDR2 as ANQGSEA. The CDR3 bases are TGCAGCGTCGGAGGGGTTGGCGGTTCGTCCTCCTACGAGCAGTACTTC. Its protein product is CSVGGVGGSSSYEQYF.

The J gene is TRBJ2-7, the V gene TRBV5-1, with 8 bases matching TRBD1. CDR3 length: 15 amino acids. J lost 3 bases, V lost 0 bases, and 5 bases had no gene match. Germline CDR1 is SGHRS and CDR2 is YFSETQ. This CDR3 is CASSLAGTGFYEQYF. The CDR3 nucleotides read TGCGCCAGCAGCTTGGCCGGGACAGGTTTCTACGAGCAGTACTTC.

This clone appeared a single time. The CDR3 sequence: CASSLTGLSGANVLTF. The CDR3 nucleotides read TGTGCCAGCAGCCTGACTGGACTCTCTGGGGCCAACGTCCTGACTTTC. This chain joins TRBV16 and TRBJ2-6; D perhaps matches TRBD2 (5 bases). The CDR3 totals 16 residues. Per the germline V gene, CDR1 is KGHSY and CDR2 is FQNENV. The germline V and J ends were trimmed by 4 bases and 0 bases, with 10 bases remaining between them.

The chain has TRBV30 and TRBJ1-5; 9 bases agree with TRBD1. Per germline, CDR1 GTSNPN and CDR2 SVGIG (reference sequence). J gave up 6 bases and V 0 bases, and 6 bases lay outside the gene matches. The CDR3 contains 15 residues. CDR3 sequence (DNA): TGTGCCTGGAGTGTAGGGACAGGGTATAGTCAGCCCCAGCATTTT. Protein product: CAWSVGTGYSQPQHF.

This clone was observed a handful of times. The genes are TRBV7-9 and TRBJ1-2; D gene unclear. There are 12 residues in the CDR3. Germline V CDR1 and CDR2: SEHNR, FQNEAQ (reference sequence). V was cut by 3 bases and J by 4 bases, with 6 bases left in between. The CDR3 protein is CASSFNSYGYTF. CDR3 coding DNA: TGTGCCAGCAGCTTCAATAGCTATGGCTACACCTTC.

The chain joins TRBV18 to TRBJ2-3; D is perhaps TRBD1 (5 bases). This CDR3 is built from 14 residues. Germline CDR1 and CDR2: KGHSH and LQKENI. Trimming left V 10 bases short and J 0 bases short, with 14 bases between. The CDR3: CATAQGASTDTQYF. The CDR3 DNA reads TGTGCCACAGCGCAAGGGGCGAGCACAGATACGCAGTATTTT.

V is TRBV6-1 and J is TRBJ1-1; D ambiguous. Germline CDR1 reads MNHNS; CDR2 reads SASEGT. CDR3 length: 13 residues. The V and J ends lost 5 bases and 0 bases respectively, with 7 bases between them. The CDR3 nucleotides are TGTGCCAGCAGTTTAACATTGAACACTGAAGCTTTCTTT. Translated, it gives CASSLTLNTEAFF.

CDR3 sequence: CASSLWGNYGYTF. The CDR3 nucleotides are TGTGCCAGCAGCTTATGGGGGAACTATGGCTACACCTTC. V and J are TRBV7-3 and TRBJ1-2; tentative D call: TRBD1 (5 bases). Germline lookup yields CDR1 SGHTA and CDR2 FQGTGA. The germline V and J ends were trimmed by 2 bases and 2 bases, with 6 bases remaining between them. This CDR3 has 13 residues.

V is TRBV6-5 and J is TRBJ1-1, with D possibly being TRBD1 (5 bases). The CDR3 runs to 16 residues. CDR1 is MNHEY and CDR2 is SVGAGI in the germline V gene. Between the trimmed V and J ends, which lost 4 bases and 5 bases, there was a span of 20 bases. DNA for the CDR3: TGTGCCAGCAGTTCCCCACGGACGGGGGTAGGGACTGAAGCTTTCTTT. It yields the protein CASSSPRTGVGTEAFF.

This clone has only a few counts. The chain employs TRBV29-1 and TRBJ1-2, with TRBD1 as a possible D gene (5 bases). This CDR3 has 12 residues. In germline, CDR1 is SQVTM, CDR2 ANQGSEA. Trimming shortened V by 5 bases and J by 1 base, and 8 bases separated the two germline ends. CDR3 amino acids: CSVQGYNYGYTF. In nucleotides, the CDR3 is TGCAGCGTTCAGGGATATAACTATGGCTACACCTTC.

This rearrangement joins TRBV18 to TRBJ1-1; TRBD1 aligns across 7 bases. CDR3 length equals 14 residues. Germline V CDR1 and CDR2: KGHSH, LQKENI. V was clipped by 6 bases and J by 2 bases; unmatched bases: 6. CDR3 nucleotide sequence: TGTGCCAGCTCCCCAAGGGACAGTAACACTGAAGCTTTCTTT. It encodes CASSPRDSNTEAFF.

The rearrangement links TRBV30 to TRBJ2-1, with TRBD2 matching 8 bases. Germline trimming cut 1 base from V and 3 bases from J; bases unmatched to any gene: 8. There are 16 residues in the CDR3. The germline gives CDR1 GTSNPN, CDR2 SVGIG (reference sequence). The CDR3 DNA is TGTGCCTGGAGTGACCCCCATGCGGGAGGCTACAATGAGCAGTTCTTC. Its translation: CAWSDPHAGGYNEQFF.

The V and J genes are TRBV2 and TRBJ1-3; D gene uncertain. Germline CDR1 SNHLY, CDR2 FYNNEI. The CDR3 extends over 14 amino acids. Trimming removed 4 bases from V and 0 bases from J, with 7 bases in between. The CDR3 here is CASSARISGNTIYF. In DNA form, the CDR3 reads TGTGCCAGCAGTGCTCGGATCTCTGGAAACACCATATATTTT.

V and J are TRBV4-1 and TRBJ2-7; D tentatively reads TRBD1 or TRBD2 (5 bases each). The V gene lost 4 bases and the J gene lost 0 bases, with 13 bases spanning the gap. The CDR3 loop spans 15 amino acids. Per the germline V gene, CDR1 is MGHRA and CDR2 is YSYEKL. CDR3 DNA sequence: TGCGCCAGCAGCCCCAGTAGGGGAGCCTCCTACGAGCAGTACTTC. Translating it yields CASSPSRGASYEQYF.

Comments on this clone: A read error may be the cause here, since a much bigger clone is one base away. V usage is TRBV13 and J usage is TRBJ2-6, with D possibly called TRBD1 or TRBD2 (7 bases each). Germline assignment: CDR1 PRHDT and CDR2 FYEKMQ (reference sequence). CDR3 length: 18 amino acids. V was clipped by 3 bases and J by 3 bases, with 18 bases between them. CDR3 nucleotide sequence: TGTGCCAGCAGCTTCGGCGGGGAGGGGGCGGATGGGGCCAACGTCCTGACTTTC. This gives the protein CASSFGGEGADGANVLTF.

V and J are TRBV28 and TRBJ2-7; TRBD2 might be the D (6 bases). Germline V CDR1 and CDR2: MDHEN, SYDVKM. V was cut by 2 bases and J by 3 bases, with 11 bases left in between. The CDR3 extends over 14 amino acids. The CDR3 spells CASSLTAGNYEQYF. The CDR3 region has the DNA TGTGCCAGCAGTTTAACGGCGGGGAACTACGAGCAGTACTTC.

The J gene is TRBJ1-2, the V gene TRBV18, with D possibly being TRBD1 (5 bases). Deletions cut 6 bases from V and 4 bases from J, with 15 bases between. Germline CDR1 is KGHSH and CDR2 is LQKENI. The CDR3 is made up of 14 amino acids. CDR3 DNA sequence: TGTGCCAGCTCCCTCGGAGAGGGGAGCTATGGCTACACCTTC. As protein: CASSLGEGSYGYTF.

The chain recombines TRBV2 with TRBJ2-4; D gene ambiguous. In germline, CDR1 is SNHLY, CDR2 FYNNEI. There are 14 residues in the CDR3. Trimming cost V 5 bases and J 12 bases, with 20 bases left between them. CDR3 nucleotides: TGTGCCAGCAGTCACAGACTTCTGCTCAGCCGTCAGTACTTC. Translation: CASSHRLLLSRQYF.

The rearrangement links TRBV6-1 to TRBJ1-1; TRBD1 aligns across 9 bases. With V trimmed by 2 bases and J by 4 bases, 8 bases remained unmatched. There are 16 residues in the CDR3. CDR1 and CDR2 from the germline V gene are MNHNS and SASEGT. CDR3 coding DNA: TGTGCCAGCAGTGAATCCGTTTGGACAGGGGCCACTGAAGCTTTCTTT. This encodes CASSESVWTGATEAFF.